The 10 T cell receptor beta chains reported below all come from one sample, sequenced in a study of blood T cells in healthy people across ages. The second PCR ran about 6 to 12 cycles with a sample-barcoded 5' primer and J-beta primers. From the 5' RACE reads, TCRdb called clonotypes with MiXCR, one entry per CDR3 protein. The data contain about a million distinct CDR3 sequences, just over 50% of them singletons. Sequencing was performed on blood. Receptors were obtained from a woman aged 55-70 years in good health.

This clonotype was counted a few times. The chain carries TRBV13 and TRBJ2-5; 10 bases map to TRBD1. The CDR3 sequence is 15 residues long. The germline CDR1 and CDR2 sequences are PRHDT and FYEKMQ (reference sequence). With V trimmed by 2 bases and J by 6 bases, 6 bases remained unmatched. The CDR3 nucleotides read TGTGCCAGCAGCTTACGACAGGGGGCGCGGAAGACCCAGTACTTC. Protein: CASSLRQGARKTQYF.

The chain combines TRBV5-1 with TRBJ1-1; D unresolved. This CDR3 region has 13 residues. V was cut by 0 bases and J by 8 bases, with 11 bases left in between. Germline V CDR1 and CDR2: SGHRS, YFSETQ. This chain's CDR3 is CASSLGEFTEAFF. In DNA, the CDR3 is TGCGCCAGCAGCTTGGGAGAGTTCACCGAAGCTTTCTTT.

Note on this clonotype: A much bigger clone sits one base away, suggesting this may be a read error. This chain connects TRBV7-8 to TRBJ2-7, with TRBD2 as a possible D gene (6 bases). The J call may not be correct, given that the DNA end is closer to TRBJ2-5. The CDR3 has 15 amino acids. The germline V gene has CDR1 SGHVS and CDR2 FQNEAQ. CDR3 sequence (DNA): TGTGCCAGCAGCTTAGTCACCGGGAGTGATGCGACCCAGTACTTC. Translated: CASSLVTGSDATQYF.

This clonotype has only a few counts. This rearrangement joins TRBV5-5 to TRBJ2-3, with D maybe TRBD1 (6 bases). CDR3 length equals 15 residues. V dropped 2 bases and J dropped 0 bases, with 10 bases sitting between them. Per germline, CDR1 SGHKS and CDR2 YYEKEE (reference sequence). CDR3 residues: CASSFTGTSTDTQYF. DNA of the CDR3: TGTGCCAGCAGCTTCACAGGGACGAGCACAGATACGCAGTATTTT.

CDR3 nucleotides: TGTGCCAGCAGCGGACATCCGGGGAGGGACCGATCCACAGATACGCAGTATTTT. This encodes CASSGHPGRDRSTDTQYF. This chain connects TRBV9 to TRBJ2-3; 7 positions match TRBD2. J was trimmed by 2 bases and V by 3 bases; bases with no gene match: 15. In germline, CDR1 is SGDLS, CDR2 YYNGEE. The CDR3 consists of 18 residues. The entire variable domain, with the rest obtained from reference TRBV9 and TRBJ2-3, is as follows: DSGVTQTPKHLITATGQRVTLRCSPRSGDLSVYWYQQSLDQGLQFLIQYYNGEERAKGNILERFSAQQFPDLHSELNLSSLELGDSALYFCASSGHPGRDRSTDTQYFGPGTRLTVL.

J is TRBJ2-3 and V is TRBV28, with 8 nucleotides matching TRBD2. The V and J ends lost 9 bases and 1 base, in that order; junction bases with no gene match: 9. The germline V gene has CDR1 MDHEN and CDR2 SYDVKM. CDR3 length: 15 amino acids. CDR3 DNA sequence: TGTGCCAGGGACAGCGGGAGCCCTGGCACAGATACGCAGTATTTT. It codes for CARDSGSPGTDTQYF.

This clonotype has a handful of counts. This CDR3 is CASSLLPGQGLYEQYF. CDR3 DNA sequence: TGTGCCAGCAGTTTACTCCCGGGACAGGGTTTGTACGAGCAGTACTTC. The J gene is TRBJ2-5, the V gene TRBV28, with 9 bases that match TRBD1. The tail of the sequence fits TRBJ2-7 better, so the J call may be wrong. Germline CDR1 MDHEN, CDR2 SYDVKM. The CDR3 totals 16 residues.

The CDR3 sequence: CSAPTSGSSLAKNIQYF. CDR3 bases: TGCAGTGCCCCGACTAGCGGATCCAGTTTAGCCAAAAACATTCAGTACTTC. The chain carries TRBV20-1 and TRBJ2-4; 9 nucleotides line up with TRBD2. V lost 6 bases and J lost 0; bases outside the gene matches: 12. The CDR3 is 17 residues long. Germline CDR1 DFQATT, CDR2 SNEGSKA (reference sequence).

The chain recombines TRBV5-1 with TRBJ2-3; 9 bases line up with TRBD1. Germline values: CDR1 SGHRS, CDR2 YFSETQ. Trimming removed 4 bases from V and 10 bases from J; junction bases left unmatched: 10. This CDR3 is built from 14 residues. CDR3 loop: CASSLGQGMEAQYF. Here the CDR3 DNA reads TGCGCCAGCAGCCTAGGACAGGGGATGGAGGCGCAGTATTTT.

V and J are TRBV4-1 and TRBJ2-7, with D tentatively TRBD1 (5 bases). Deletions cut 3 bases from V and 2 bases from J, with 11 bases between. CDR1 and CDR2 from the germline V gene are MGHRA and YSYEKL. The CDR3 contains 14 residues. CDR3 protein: CASSHVSDTYEQYF. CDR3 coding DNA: TGCGCCAGCAGCCATGTCTCGGACACCTACGAGCAGTACTTC.